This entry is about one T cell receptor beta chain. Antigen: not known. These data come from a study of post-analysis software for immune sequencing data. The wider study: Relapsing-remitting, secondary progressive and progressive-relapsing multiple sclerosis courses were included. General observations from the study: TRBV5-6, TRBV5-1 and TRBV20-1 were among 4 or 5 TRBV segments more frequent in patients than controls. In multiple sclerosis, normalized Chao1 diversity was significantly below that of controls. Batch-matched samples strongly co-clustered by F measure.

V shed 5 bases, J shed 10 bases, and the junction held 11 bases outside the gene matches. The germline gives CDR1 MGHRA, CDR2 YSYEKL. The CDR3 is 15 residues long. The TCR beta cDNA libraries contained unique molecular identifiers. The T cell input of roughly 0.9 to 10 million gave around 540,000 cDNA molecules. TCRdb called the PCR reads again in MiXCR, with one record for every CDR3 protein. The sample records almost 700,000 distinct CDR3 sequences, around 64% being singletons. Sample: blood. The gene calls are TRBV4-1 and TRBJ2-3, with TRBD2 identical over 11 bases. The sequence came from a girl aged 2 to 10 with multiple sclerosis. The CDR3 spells CASSGTSGRREAQYF. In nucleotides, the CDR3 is TGCGCCAGCAGCGGGACTAGCGGACGCCGCGAGGCGCAGTATTTT.